The rows below give T cell receptor beta chains drawn from one sample of a study of CD8+ T cells in alopecia areata. Sequencing used immunoSEQ multiplex PCR; TCRdb keeps in-frame clones, though not all of them. The table includes 150,000 to 200,000 clones, 50% to 70% detected once. This sample comprised CD4+ T cells sorted from blood, obtained at week 4, from a patient treated with tofacitinib. The origin of the receptors is a human donor with alopecia areata. Each CDR3 is given with its conserved first and last residue. The D gene is left open where the match is weak. Part of the rows lack a size; the others show once, few, many or a class for expanded clones.

v_gene: TRBV4-2
abundance: -
d_gene: -
j_gene: TRBJ2-7
CDR3aa: CASSQDWGAREQYF
CDR3nt: TGTGCCAGCAGCCAAGATTGGGGGGCCCGTGAGCAGTACTTC

v_gene: TRBV6-5
abundance: -
d_gene: -
j_gene: TRBJ2-1
CDR3aa: CASSSADYEQFF
CDR3nt: TGTGCCAGCAGTTCAGCGGATTATGAGCAGTTCTTC

v_gene: TRBV30
abundance: -
d_gene: -
j_gene: TRBJ1-6
CDR3aa: CAWSVGGNSPLHF
CDR3nt: TGTGCCTGGAGTGTAGGGGGGAATTCACCCCTCCACTTT

v_gene: TRBV29-1
abundance: once
d_gene: TRBD2
j_gene: TRBJ2-3
CDR3aa: CSVGGSPTDTQYF
CDR3nt: TGCAGCGTGGGGGGGTCCCCCACAGATACGCAGTATTTT

v_gene: TRBV9
abundance: -
d_gene: TRBD1
j_gene: TRBJ2-2
CDR3aa: CASSGTGRDRNTGELFF
CDR3nt: TGTGCCAGCAGCGGGACCGGCCGGGACAGGAACACCGGGGAGCTGTTTTTT

v_gene: TRBV27
abundance: -
d_gene: -
j_gene: TRBJ1-3
CDR3aa: CASSLSAAGNTIYF
CDR3nt: TGTGCCAGCAGTTTATCCGCAGCTGGAAACACCATATATTTT

v_gene: TRBV11-2
abundance: -
d_gene: -
j_gene: TRBJ1-4
CDR3aa: CASSLAQSEKLFF
CDR3nt: TGTGCCAGCAGCTTGGCGCAGAGCGAAAAACTGTTTTTT

v_gene: TRBV4-1
abundance: -
d_gene: -
j_gene: TRBJ1-2
CDR3aa: CASSQTRQGHYGYTF
CDR3nt: TGCGCCAGCAGCCAGACCCGTCAGGGTCACTATGGCTACACCTTC

v_gene: TRBV5-4
abundance: -
d_gene: -
j_gene: TRBJ2-7
CDR3aa: CASSLGPLLTYEQYF
CDR3nt: TGTGCCAGCAGCTTGGGGCCACTATTAACCTACGAGCAGTACTTC

v_gene: TRBV5-6
abundance: -
d_gene: TRBD2
j_gene: TRBJ2-3
CDR3aa: CASNKAGRADTQYF
CDR3nt: TGTGCCAGCAATAAAGCGGGGCGGGCAGATACGCAGTATTTT

v_gene: TRBV27
abundance: -
d_gene: -
j_gene: TRBJ1-1
CDR3aa: CASSPRLNTEAFF
CDR3nt: TGTGCCAGCAGCCCCCGTTTAAACACTGAAGCTTTCTTT

v_gene: TRBV29-1
abundance: -
d_gene: -
j_gene: TRBJ1-4
CDR3aa: CSARLGGREKLFF
CDR3nt: TGCAGCGCCCGCCTGGGGGGGCGCGAAAAACTGTTTTTT

v_gene: TRBV7-3
abundance: -
d_gene: TRBD2
j_gene: TRBJ2-1
CDR3aa: CASSLPGGKYNEQFF
CDR3nt: TGTGCCAGCAGCTTACCGGGGGGGAAGTACAATGAGCAGTTCTTC